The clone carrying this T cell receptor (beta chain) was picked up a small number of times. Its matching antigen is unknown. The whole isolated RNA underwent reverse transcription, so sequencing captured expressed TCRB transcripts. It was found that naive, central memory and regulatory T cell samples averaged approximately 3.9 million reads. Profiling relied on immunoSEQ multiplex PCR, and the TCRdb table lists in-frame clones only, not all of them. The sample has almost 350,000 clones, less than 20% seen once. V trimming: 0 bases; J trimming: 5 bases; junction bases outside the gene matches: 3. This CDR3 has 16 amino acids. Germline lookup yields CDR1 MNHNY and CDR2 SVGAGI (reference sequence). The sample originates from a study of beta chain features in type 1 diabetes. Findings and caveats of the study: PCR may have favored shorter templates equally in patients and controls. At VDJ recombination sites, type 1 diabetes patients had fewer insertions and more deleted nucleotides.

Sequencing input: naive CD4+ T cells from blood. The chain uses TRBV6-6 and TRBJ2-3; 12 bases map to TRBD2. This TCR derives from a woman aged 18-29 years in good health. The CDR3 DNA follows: TGTGCCAGCAGTTACTCGCGACTAGCGGGAGTAGATACGCAGTATTTT. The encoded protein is CASSYSRLAGVDTQYF.